This passage covers 32 T cell receptor beta chains from one sample sequenced in a study of blood T cell repertoires in COVID-19. Clones were sequenced by immunoSEQ multiplex PCR, and TCRdb holds only the in-frame ones, with some missing. This table holds about 210,000 clones, approximately 80% found once. Sequenced material: PBMCs or T cells enriched from blood (not recorded which). The receptors originated from a middle-aged man who had recovered from COVID-19.

This clone appeared a few times. V is TRBV6-5 and J is TRBJ1-3; weak D call: TRBD1 (5 bases). Looked up from germline, CDR1 is MNHEY and CDR2 is SVGAGI. The CDR3 spans 13 residues. V shed 9 bases and J shed 2 bases, with 11 bases lying between them. This CDR3 reads CASLGGTGNTIYF. The CDR3 coding sequence is TGTGCCAGTCTGGGGGGTACTGGAAACACCATATATTTT.

The chain recombines TRBV10-1 with TRBJ1-4, with 8 bases aligning to TRBD1. The CDR3 sequence is 14 residues long. V was clipped by 6 bases and J by 3 bases; unmatched bases: 3. From germline, CDR1 is WNHNN and CDR2 SYGVQD (reference sequence). The CDR3: CASSRDRSNEKLFF. The CDR3 DNA reads TGCGCCAGCAGCCGGGACAGGTCTAATGAAAAACTGTTTTTT.

The chain links TRBV10-3 to TRBJ2-3; D unresolved. The CDR3 is 11 residues long. Germline V CDR1 and CDR2: ENHRY, SYGVKD. The ends were cut back, 2 bases at V and 6 bases at J, with 3 bases in the middle. CDR3 DNA: TGTGCCATCAGTGAGCGGGATACGCAGTATTTT. Its translation is CAISERDTQYF.

The chain carries TRBV18 and TRBJ1-5, with D hard to call. V lost 6 bases and J lost 8, with 20 bases in between. CDR3 size: 15 residues. Germline values: CDR1 KGHSH, CDR2 LQKENI. CDR3 sequence reads: CASSPRTGGEEPQHF. The CDR3 nucleotides are TGTGCCAGCTCTCCTCGGACCGGAGGAGAGGAGCCCCAGCATTTT.

CDR3 residues: CASSLAGGYYGYTF. In DNA, the CDR3 is TGTGCCAGCAGCTTAGCGGGGGGGTACTATGGCTACACCTTC. The V gene is TRBV7-2, the J gene TRBJ1-2; possible D gene TRBD1, 5 bases. Germline V gene sequence: CDR1 SGHTA, CDR2 FQGNSA. Trimming took off 0 bases at V and 3 bases at J, with 8 bases between the two ends. CDR3 size: 14 residues.

The chain is built from TRBV18 and TRBJ2-7; a possible D gene is TRBD2 (6 bases). V was clipped by 3 bases and J by 3 bases, with 12 bases between them. The CDR3 consists of 14 residues. CDR1 is KGHSH, CDR2 LQKENI, per germline. CDR3: CASSPRAGNYEQYF. The CDR3, as DNA: TGTGCCAGCTCACCCCGGGCGGGGAACTACGAGCAGTACTTC.

The V gene is TRBV9, the J gene TRBJ1-3; the match to TRBD1 covers 10 bases. The J segment lost 4 bases and the V segment lost 4 bases, leaving 8 bases of the junction unmatched. The germline CDR1 and CDR2 sequences are SGDLS and YYNGEE. The CDR3 consists of 16 residues. The DNA of the CDR3 is TGTGCCAGCAGCCTGACTCGGGACAGGGGAGGAAACACCATATATTTT. Its translation is CASSLTRDRGGNTIYF.

In this sample, this clone turned up a few times. This chain links TRBV5-1 with TRBJ1-1, with 11 bases lining up with TRBD1. CDR1 and CDR2 (germline): SGHRS, YFSETQ. There are 16 residues in the CDR3. Germline trimming cut 4 bases from V and 4 bases from J; bases unmatched to any gene: 9. The CDR3 protein is CASSPGQGAMFTEAFF. The DNA of the CDR3 is TGCGCCAGCAGCCCTGGACAGGGGGCGATGTTCACTGAAGCTTTCTTT. Drawing the rest from reference TRBV5-1 and TRBJ1-1, the complete variable domain is KAGVTQTPRYLIKTRGQQVTLSCSPISGHRSVSWYQQTPGQGLQFLFEYFSETQRNKGNFPGRFSGRQFSNSRSEMNVSTLELGDSALYLCASSPGQGAMFTEAFFGQGTRLTVV.

This clone was picked up one time. The chain couples TRBV14 to TRBJ2-7; D perhaps matches TRBD1 (5 bases). Trimming cost V 0 bases and J 5 bases, with 17 bases left between them. This CDR3 is built from 16 residues. Per germline, CDR1 SGHDN and CDR2 FVKESK. CDR3 sequence (DNA): TGTGCCAGCAGCCAAGAATGGCGGCTAGGGGTCCACGAGCAGTACTTC. Protein product: CASSQEWRLGVHEQYF. The whole variable domain, remainder taken from reference TRBV14 and TRBJ2-7, is EAGVTQFPSHSVIEKGQTVTLRCDPISGHDNLYWYRRVMGKEIKFLLHFVKESKQDESGMPNNRFLAERTGGTYSTLKVQPAELEDSGVYFCASSQEWRLGVHEQYFGPGTRLTVT.

The chain is built from TRBV7-8 and TRBJ2-1, with TRBD1 identical over 7 bases. J was trimmed by 5 bases and V by 5 bases; bases with no gene match: 3. This CDR3 has 13 amino acids. CDR1 is SGHVS and CDR2 is FQNEAQ in the germline V gene. The CDR3 spells CASSADRDNEQFF. CDR3 DNA sequence: TGTGCCAGCAGCGCCGACAGGGACAATGAGCAGTTCTTC.

About this clone itself: Other DNA variants within this sample encode the same CDR3. This chain uses TRBV7-7 with TRBJ2-7; D might be TRBD1 (6 bases). From germline, CDR1 is SSHAT and CDR2 FNYEAQ (reference sequence). Trimming removed 5 bases at V and 3 bases at J, with 23 bases between. The CDR3 runs to 17 residues. The CDR3 loop is CASSPNTGSTAYYEQYF. DNA of the CDR3: TGTGCCAGCAGCCCAAACACAGGGTCCACGGCCTACTACGAGCAGTACTTC.

The chain uses TRBV28 and TRBJ2-7; TRBD1 aligns across 11 bases. The trim removed 6 bases at V and 3 bases at J, leaving 7 bases unmatched. This CDR3 spans 15 amino acids. CDR1 is MDHEN, CDR2 SYDVKM, per germline. The CDR3 DNA reads as TGTGCCAGCAGCACTTCGGGGACAGGGGGCTACGAGCAGTACTTC. Translated: CASSTSGTGGYEQYF.

V is TRBV5-8 and J is TRBJ1-2; 8 bases line up with TRBD1. CDR1 is SGHTS and CDR2 is YDEGEE in the germline V gene. V lost 5 bases to trimming and J lost 5 bases; unmatched junction nucleotides: 8. The CDR3 sequence is 14 residues long. The CDR3 here is CASRAQGAGYGYTF. The DNA for the CDR3 is TGTGCCAGCAGGGCCCAGGGGGCGGGGTATGGCTACACCTTC.

Here the CDR3 reads CASSQVETGVGYGYTF. The CDR3 DNA follows: TGTGCCAGCAGCCAAGTGGAGACAGGGGTGGGTTATGGCTACACCTTC. The chain recombines TRBV3-1 (or the pseudogene TRBV3-2) with TRBJ1-2; 8 bases are shared with TRBD1. V gave up 1 base and J gave up 5 bases; unmatched junction bases: 9. CDR3 length equals 16 residues. Germline V gene lookup returns CDR1 LGHDT and CDR2 YNNKEL (reference sequence).

This clone was observed a single time. The chain employs TRBV29-1 and TRBJ2-1; D may be TRBD1 (5 bases). Between the trimmed V and J ends, which lost 4 bases and 3 bases, there was a span of 16 bases. The CDR3 has 15 residues. Germline assignment: CDR1 SQVTM and CDR2 ANQGSEA. The CDR3 DNA is TGCAGCGTTGGGGGTCTGGTACAGGACTACAATGAGCAGTTCTTC. Translated, it gives CSVGGLVQDYNEQFF.

This clone was seen only a few times. The gene calls are TRBV6-1 and TRBJ1-4; perhaps TRBD1 as D (5 bases). V lost 4 bases and J 7 bases, leaving 22 bases between the germline ends. The CDR3 has 17 amino acids. CDR1 is MNHNS, CDR2 SASEGT, per germline. CDR3 in amino acids: CASSAQHIDRPGEKLFF. CDR3 DNA sequence: TGTGCCAGCAGTGCTCAACATATTGACAGACCTGGTGAAAAACTGTTTTTT.

The V gene is TRBV28, the J gene TRBJ2-5; 10 bases are shared with TRBD2. Germline V gene lookup returns CDR1 MDHEN and CDR2 SYDVKM. Losses at the gene ends were 5 bases for V and 2 bases for J; bases not matched to a gene: 8. CDR3 length: 16 residues. CDR3 region: CASSMTLAGGQETQYF. CDR3 sequence (DNA): TGTGCCAGCAGTATGACTTTAGCGGGGGGACAAGAGACCCAGTACTTC.

The V and J genes are TRBV6-1 and TRBJ1-2; D is ambiguous. The V gene's germline CDR1 is MNHNS and CDR2 SASEGT. V lost 3 bases to trimming and J lost 8 bases, with 13 bases between them. The CDR3 is made up of 13 amino acids. CDR3: CASSEGIRRGYTF. CDR3 nucleotide sequence: TGTGCCAGCAGTGAGGGGATACGGAGGGGCTACACCTTC.

V and J are TRBV29-1 and TRBJ2-7; a possible D gene is TRBD1 (6 bases). This CDR3 is built from 14 residues. Germline CDR1 reads SQVTM; CDR2 reads ANQGSEA. The V gene lost 4 bases and the J gene lost 3 bases, with 16 bases spanning the gap. CDR3 DNA sequence: TGCAGCGTTGCAGCACAGGGCGATTACTACGAGCAGTACTTC. This encodes CSVAAQGDYYEQYF.

The genes are TRBV27 and TRBJ1-1, with 9 bases lining up with TRBD1. CDR1 and CDR2 from the germline V gene are MNHEY and SMNVEV (reference sequence). Trimming took 7 bases from V and 2 from J; bases not matched to a gene: 17. CDR3 size: 18 residues. The CDR3 loop reads CASKIHRDRVSPNTEAFF. CDR3 DNA: TGTGCCAGCAAAATACATAGGGACAGGGTTAGCCCTAACACTGAAGCTTTCTTT.

The V call is TRBV4-2, the J call TRBJ2-1, with D perhaps matching TRBD2 (5 bases). Germline V gene sequence: CDR1 LGHNA, CDR2 YNFKEQ. The CDR3 has 14 amino acids. Trimming stripped 0 bases from V and 6 bases from J, with 9 bases between. The CDR3 reads CASSQDGLANEQFF. CDR3 nucleotide sequence: TGTGCCAGCAGCCAAGATGGACTCGCCAATGAGCAGTTCTTC.

This clone was recorded a few times. The chain uses TRBV18 and TRBJ1-2; D is unresolved. From germline, CDR1 is KGHSH and CDR2 LQKENI. CDR3 size: 18 residues. Trimming took 3 bases from V and 4 from J, leaving 24 bases between them. CDR3 nucleotides: TGTGCCAGCTCACCGCTAAGAGGAGGAGCAACTGACGGCTATGGCTACACCTTC. Translated, it gives CASSPLRGGATDGYGYTF.

The V call is TRBV4-2, the J call TRBJ1-1; weak D call: TRBD1 (5 bases). The CDR3 consists of 12 residues. Trimming took off 4 bases at V and 7 bases at J, with 10 bases between the two ends. Germline V CDR1 and CDR2: LGHNA, YNFKEQ. Here the CDR3 reads CASSPDSIEAFF. The CDR3 nucleotides are TGTGCCAGCAGCCCCGACAGTATTGAAGCTTTCTTT.

The chain links TRBV19 to TRBJ2-2; D is unresolved. Trimming took 3 bases from V and 3 from J, leaving 8 bases between them. The CDR3 runs 14 residues. Germline-derived CDR1 and CDR2 are LNHDA and SQIVND (reference sequence). CDR3 in DNA: TGTGCCAGTAGTATCTATATGCACACCGGGGAGCTGTTTTTT. Translating gives CASSIYMHTGELFF.

The chain carries TRBV4-1 and TRBJ2-3; D unresolved. CDR3 length equals 14 residues. Germline CDR1 is MGHRA and CDR2 is YSYEKL. The V and J ends lost 1 base and 0 bases respectively, with 5 bases between them. As DNA, the CDR3 is TGCGCCAGCAGCCAAGGCGTAAGCACAGATACGCAGTATTTT. Amino acids: CASSQGVSTDTQYF.

The chain is built from TRBV4-1 and TRBJ2-1; possible D gene TRBD1, 6 bases. The CDR3 contains 17 residues. Germline loops: CDR1 MGHRA, CDR2 YSYEKL. The V end lost 0 bases, the J end lost 8 bases, and 20 bases lay between the germline ends. CDR3 residues: CASSQDTGRVLDYEQFF. The CDR3 bases are TGCGCCAGCAGCCAAGATACAGGGCGGGTCTTGGATTATGAGCAGTTCTTC.

V and J are TRBV7-3 and TRBJ2-2; D may be TRBD1 (6 bases). The CDR3 is 15 amino acids. V shed 2 bases and J shed 5 bases, with 12 bases lying between them. Germline assignment: CDR1 SGHTA and CDR2 FQGTGA. The CDR3 loop reads CASSLGAGATGELFF. As DNA, the CDR3 is TGTGCCAGCAGCTTAGGGGCAGGGGCTACCGGGGAGCTGTTTTTT.

The gene calls are TRBV19 and TRBJ1-6, with D maybe TRBD1 (6 bases). In germline, CDR1 is LNHDA, CDR2 SQIVND (reference sequence). This CDR3 contains 17 residues. With 9 bases removed from V and 7 bases from J, the gap between germline ends came to 25 bases. In DNA form, the CDR3 reads TGTGCCAGCCGGCAGTCCCCCTCACAGGGAGGGAATTCACCCCTCCACTTT. Its translation is CASRQSPSQGGNSPLHF. Supplemented by reference TRBV19 and TRBJ1-6, the full variable domain reads DGGITQSPKYLFRKEGQNVTLSCEQNLNHDAMYWYRQDPGQGLRLIYYSQIVNDFQKGDIAEGYSVSREKKESFPLTVTSAQKNPTAFYLCASRQSPSQGGNSPLHFGNGTRLTVT.

As DNA, the CDR3 is TGTGCCTGGAGTCTTGGACTAGAGTTAACAGATACGCAGTATTTT. Translation gives CAWSLGLELTDTQYF. The V and J genes are TRBV30 and TRBJ2-3; 7 bases are shared with TRBD2. The CDR3 has 15 amino acids. V shed 2 bases, J shed 3 bases, and the junction held 8 bases outside the gene matches. Germline assignment: CDR1 GTSNPN and CDR2 SVGIG (reference sequence).

The genes are TRBV9 and TRBJ1-3; no clear D gene. This CDR3 region has 15 residues. The ends were cut back, 3 bases at V and 0 bases at J, with 10 bases in the middle. CDR1 is SGDLS, CDR2 YYNGEE, per germline. The CDR3 region is CASSEAGNSGNTIYF. Written as DNA, the CDR3 is TGTGCCAGCAGCGAGGCGGGGAACTCTGGAAACACCATATATTTT.

The V gene is TRBV30, the J gene TRBJ1-5, with D possibly being TRBD1 (5 bases). This CDR3 has 16 residues. V was trimmed by 2 bases and J by 4 bases, leaving 18 bases between them. CDR1 and CDR2 from the germline V gene are GTSNPN and SVGIG (reference sequence). The CDR3 here is CAWSPFQGSGNQPQHF. CDR3 nucleotide sequence: TGTGCCTGGAGTCCATTTCAGGGATCTGGGAATCAGCCCCAGCATTTT.

This chain connects TRBV29-1 to TRBJ2-5; TRBD1 agrees at 11 bases. The J segment lost 2 bases and the V segment lost 7 bases, leaving 9 bases of the junction unmatched. Germline values: CDR1 SQVTM, CDR2 ANQGSEA. The CDR3 consists of 15 residues. The CDR3 sequence: CSAVSGTGGQETQYF. The CDR3 DNA follows: TGCAGCGCCGTTTCCGGGACAGGGGGGCAAGAGACCCAGTACTTC. The full variable domain, rest sourced from reference TRBV29-1 and TRBJ2-5, is SAVISQKPSRDICQRGTSLTIQCQVDSQVTMMFWYRQQPGQSLTLIATANQGSEATYESGFVIDKFPISRPNLTFSTLTVSNMSPEDSSIYLCSAVSGTGGQETQYFGPGTRLLVL.